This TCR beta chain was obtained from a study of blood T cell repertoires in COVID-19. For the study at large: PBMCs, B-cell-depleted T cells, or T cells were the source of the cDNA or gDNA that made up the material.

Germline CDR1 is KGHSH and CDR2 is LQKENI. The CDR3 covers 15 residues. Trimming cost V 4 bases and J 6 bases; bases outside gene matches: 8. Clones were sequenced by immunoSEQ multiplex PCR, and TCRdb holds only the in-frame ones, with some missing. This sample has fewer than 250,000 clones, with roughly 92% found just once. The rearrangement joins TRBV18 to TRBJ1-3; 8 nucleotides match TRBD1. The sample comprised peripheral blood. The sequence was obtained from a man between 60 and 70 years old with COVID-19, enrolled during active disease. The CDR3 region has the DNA TGTGCCAGCTCACGGACGGGACAGGCGATAAACACCATATATTTT. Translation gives CASSRTGQAINTIYF.